Listed below are T cell receptor beta chains from one sample, sequenced in a study of T-cell memory formation after mild COVID-19. MiXCR was run by TCRdb on the 5' RACE reads, yielding one entry per CDR3 protein. The profile shows about 90,000 distinct CDR3 sequences, less than 15% of them singletons. Sequencing used PBMCs or a T cell subset sorted from them (not recorded which). Every receptor here comes from a man aged 18 to 35 who had mild COVID-19 (a few samples of this study predate the infection). Cell type and time point are not known. The CDR3 runs from the conserved cysteine through the conserved F or W. A D gene is named only where the DNA matches it firmly. The size field is filled for only some rows; it gives once, few, many or a size class.

TRBJ2-3,NA,TRBD2,TRBV12-3/TRBV12-4,CASSFGGGAGDTQYF,TGTGCCAGCAGTTTCGGCGGGGGGGCGGGTGATACGCAGTATTTT
TRBJ2-7,NA,TRBD2,TRBV7-3,CASSLLAGGPDGNEQYF,TGTGCCAGCAGCTTACTAGCGGGGGGGCCTGATGGGAACGAGCAGTACTTC
TRBJ2-7,NA,TRBD2,TRBV7-6,CASSRGLAGTIYEQYF,TGTGCCAGCAGCCGCGGACTAGCGGGGACGATTTACGAGCAGTACTTC
TRBJ1-5,NA,NA,TRBV4-1,CASSQVRQDNQPQHF,TGCGCCAGCAGCCAAGTGCGACAGGACAATCAGCCCCAGCATTTT
TRBJ2-1,few,TRBD2,TRBV7-9,CASSFVTSGTNEQFF,TGTGCCAGCAGCTTCGTTACTAGCGGGACAAATGAGCAGTTCTTC
TRBJ1-1,few,NA,TRBV6-6,CASSRVDRTEAFF,TGTGCCAGCAGTCGAGTAGACAGAACTGAAGCTTTCTTT
TRBJ1-6,few,NA,TRBV2,CASTKDITLHF,TGTGCCAGCACAAAAGATATCACCCTCCACTTT
TRBJ1-1,NA,NA,TRBV28,CASSLGRMNTEAFF,TGTGCCAGCAGTTTGGGTAGAATGAACACTGAAGCTTTCTTT
TRBJ2-3,NA,NA,TRBV20-1,CSAGGPHLASPTDTQYF,TGCAGTGCGGGGGGACCTCACTTGGCAAGTCCCACAGATACGCAGTATTTT
TRBJ2-5,few,NA,TRBV7-9,CASSSVDRFPQRTQYF,TGTGCCAGCAGCTCTGTCGACAGGTTTCCCCAAAGGACCCAGTACTTC
TRBJ2-7,few,NA,TRBV4-1,CASSKRRENEQYF,TGCGCCAGCAGCAAACGGAGGGAAAACGAGCAGTACTTC
TRBJ2-5,NA,NA,TRBV4-3,CASSQGWGGKETQYF,TGCGCCAGCAGCCAAGGCTGGGGCGGGAAAGAGACCCAGTACTTC
TRBJ2-2,NA,TRBD1,TRBV12-3/TRBV12-4,CASSLRTGWTGELFF,TGTGCCAGCAGTTTACGGACAGGGTGGACCGGGGAGCTGTTTTTT
TRBJ2-3,few,NA,TRBV24-1,CATSDHQSLDTQYF,TGTGCCACCAGTGATCACCAGTCCTTGGATACGCAGTATTTT
TRBJ2-3,NA,TRBD2,TRBV6-5,CASSQVVAGGPTDTQYF,TGTGCCAGCAGCCAGGTGGTAGCGGGGGGACCCACAGATACGCAGTATTTT
TRBJ2-7,many,TRBD1,TRBV4-3,CASSQGTGGAEQYF,TGCGCCAGCAGCCAAGGCACAGGGGGCGCCGAGCAGTACTTC
TRBJ2-5,few,TRBD1,TRBV7-9,CASAPTGNIQETQYF,TGTGCCAGTGCACCGACAGGGAACATTCAAGAGACCCAGTACTTC
TRBJ2-7,few,NA,TRBV6-5,CASSNGQFDEQYF,TGTGCCAGCAGTAACGGACAGTTCGACGAGCAGTACTTC
TRBJ2-1,NA,NA,TRBV20-1,CSARDNRLDHNEQFF,TGCAGTGCTAGAGATAATAGACTGGATCACAATGAGCAGTTCTTC
TRBJ1-3,few,NA,TRBV12-3/TRBV12-4,CASSSLLAVTGGNTIYF,TGTGCCAGCAGTTCCCTCCTAGCAGTCACCGGGGGAAACACCATATATTTT
TRBJ2-7,NA,NA,TRBV14,CASSQDPQGKQYF,TGTGCCAGCAGCCAAGACCCCCAGGGGAAGCAGTACTTC
TRBJ2-6,NA,TRBD1,TRBV28,CASSSGQAPSGANVLTF,TGTGCCAGCAGTTCCGGACAGGCGCCCTCTGGGGCCAACGTCCTGACTTTC
TRBJ2-7,NA,NA,TRBV4-1,CASSHPGTLYEQYF,TGCGCCAGCAGCCACCCCGGGACCCTCTACGAGCAGTACTTC
TRBJ2-3,NA,NA,TRBV4-1,CAISRGPGHSDTQYF,TGCGCCATCTCACGGGGGCCTGGACATTCAGATACGCAGTATTTT
TRBJ1-1,NA,NA,TRBV28,CASREDQETNTEAFF,TGTGCCAGCAGGGAGGATCAGGAGACGAACACTGAAGCTTTCTTT
TRBJ2-5,NA,NA,TRBV7-9,CASSSRPVLANQETQYF,TGTGCCAGCAGCTCACGACCCGTCCTGGCGAACCAAGAGACCCAGTACTTC
TRBJ2-7,few,TRBD1,TRBV4-3,CASSQAGQGDEQYF,TGCGCCAGCAGCCAAGCCGGACAGGGGGACGAGCAGTACTTC
TRBJ2-7,many,NA,TRBV29-1,CSVPTGESYEQYF,TGCAGCGTCCCGACAGGAGAGAGCTACGAGCAGTACTTC
TRBJ2-1,few,NA,TRBV12-3/TRBV12-4,CASQTTGVSYNEQFF,TGTGCCAGCCAAACTACAGGCGTCTCCTACAATGAGCAGTTCTTC
TRBJ2-1,many,NA,TRBV7-2,CASSLEFPGAGGEQFF,TGTGCCAGCAGCTTAGAGTTTCCGGGGGCGGGCGGTGAGCAGTTCTTC
TRBJ2-4,few,TRBD2,TRBV10-3,CAISERAGGAAKNIQYF,TGTGCCATCAGTGAGAGAGCGGGGGGGGCAGCCAAAAACATTCAGTACTTC
TRBJ2-7,few,NA,TRBV6-5,CASSYSGWLATSYEQYF,TGTGCCAGCAGTTACTCGGGCTGGCTAGCGACCTCCTACGAGCAGTACTTC
TRBJ2-6,NA,TRBD1,TRBV4-2,CASSPDRGQGANVLTF,TGTGCCAGCAGCCCCGACAGGGGGCAGGGGGCCAACGTCCTGACTTTC
TRBJ2-5,many,NA,TRBV7-7,CASSLGSGETQYF,TGTGCCAGCAGCTTAGGGAGCGGAGAGACCCAGTACTTC
TRBJ2-2,few,NA,TRBV4-3,CASSQVQGNTGELFF,TGCGCCAGCAGCCAAGTGCAGGGGAACACCGGGGAGCTGTTTTTT
TRBJ2-1,many,TRBD2,TRBV7-9,CASSSHPITSGVYNEQFF,TGTGCCAGCAGCTCCCACCCTATTACTAGCGGGGTTTACAATGAGCAGTTCTTC
TRBJ1-4,few,NA,TRBV4-1,CASSQDLTSANEKLFF,TGCGCCAGCAGCCAAGATCTTACGAGTGCTAATGAAAAACTGTTTTTT
TRBJ1-6,few,NA,TRBV6-5,CASSYSPGENSPLHF,TGTGCCAGCAGTTACTCGCCAGGAGAAAATTCACCCCTCCACTTT
TRBJ2-5,few,NA,TRBV4-2,CASSQDSGQETQYF,TGTGCCAGCAGCCAAGACTCGGGACAAGAGACCCAGTACTTC
TRBJ2-3,few,TRBD2,TRBV3-1,CASSPFPGGRGSLSTDTQYF,TGTGCCAGCAGCCCATTTCCGGGGGGTAGAGGATCGCTAAGCACAGATACGCAGTATTTT
TRBJ1-4,many,NA,TRBV4-3,CASSQEAEVGEKLFF,TGCGCCAGCAGCCAAGAGGCGGAAGTCGGGGAAAAACTGTTTTTT
TRBJ2-1,NA,TRBD2,TRBV20-1,CSANPGGGILNEQFF,TGCAGTGCTAACCCTGGCGGGGGGATTTTAAATGAGCAGTTCTTC
TRBJ2-6,NA,NA,TRBV28,CASSTLPLGGGANVLTF,TGTGCCAGCAGCACGCTACCGCTAGGTGGTGGGGCCAACGTCCTGACTTTC
TRBJ2-7,few,TRBD1,TRBV4-3,CASSVGPGQGFSYEQYF,TGCGCCAGCAGCGTAGGCCCGGGACAGGGTTTCTCCTACGAGCAGTACTTC
TRBJ1-1,NA,NA,TRBV2,CASTDTLDEAFF,TGTGCCAGCACCGACACCCTAGATGAAGCTTTCTTT
TRBJ2-6,NA,NA,TRBV19,CASSNGGVSGANVLTF,TGTGCCAGTAGTAATGGTGGTGTCTCTGGGGCCAACGTCCTGACTTTC
TRBJ2-4,many,NA,TRBV5-1,CASSLEGGGSPKNIQYF,TGCGCCAGCAGCTTGGAGGGCGGGGGCTCCCCCAAAAACATTCAGTACTTC
TRBJ1-1,NA,NA,TRBV12-3/TRBV12-4,CASSRRGANTEAFF,TGTGCCAGCAGTCGCCGGGGGGCGAACACTGAAGCTTTCTTT
TRBJ2-3,NA,TRBD2,TRBV27,CASSSQIAGAMSTDTQYF,TGTGCCAGCAGTTCACAAATAGCGGGGGCTATGAGCACAGATACGCAGTATTTT
TRBJ2-3,many,TRBD2,TRBV4-2,CASSQDRSGGPTDTQYF,TGTGCCAGCAGCCAAGATAGAAGCGGGGGGCCCACAGATACGCAGTATTTT
TRBJ1-5,few,TRBD1,TRBV7-9,CASSQGGGHPSDQPQHF,TGTGCCAGCAGCCAGGGGGGGGGACACCCAAGCGATCAGCCCCAGCATTTT